Shown below are 11 T cell receptor beta chains from a single sample sequenced in a study of cytomegalovirus exposure and HLA in healthy donors. PCR primers comprised 60 Vbeta and 13 Jbeta primers. Data came from immunoSEQ multiplex PCR; TCRdb stores just in-frame clones and leaves some out. The table lists 150,000 or so clones, around 80% of them singletons. Sequencing used PBMCs. These receptors originate from a woman in her thirties or forties in good health and CMV-seronegative.

CDR3 region: CASSLQGLAGNTIYF. The DNA for the CDR3 is TGTGCCAGCAGCTTACAGGGTTTAGCTGGAAACACCATATATTTT. The V gene is TRBV7-2, the J gene TRBJ1-3, with D possibly TRBD1 on 5 matching bases. Per the germline V gene, CDR1 is SGHTA and CDR2 is FQGNSA. The CDR3 runs 15 residues. Trimming removed 2 bases at V and 2 bases at J, with 10 bases between.

The V gene is TRBV6-1, the J gene TRBJ2-7; no firm D call. CDR3 length equals 13 residues. CDR1 MNHNS and CDR2 SASEGT come from the germline V gene. The ends were cut back, 1 base at V and 3 bases at J, with 7 bases in the middle. CDR3 in DNA: TGTGCCAGCAGTGAAGGGGCAGTCTACGAGCAGTACTTC. Its translation: CASSEGAVYEQYF.

CDR3 nucleotide sequence: TGCGCCAGCAGCCAAGATGGGCGGGGGGAGGAAGCTTTCTTT. Amino acid sequence: CASSQDGRGEEAFF. J is TRBJ1-1 and V is TRBV4-3, with D possibly being TRBD1 (5 bases). Germline V gene lookup returns CDR1 LGHNA and CDR2 YSLEER. There are 14 residues in the CDR3. Trimming took 0 bases from V and 8 from J, leaving 13 bases between them.

This chain joins TRBV25-1 and TRBJ2-5; D is perhaps TRBD2 (5 bases). V was clipped by 5 bases and J by 4 bases, with 8 bases between them. The CDR3 totals 12 residues. Germline values: CDR1 MGHDK, CDR2 SYGVNS. The CDR3 DNA reads TGTGCCAGCAGTCCGGGGATAGAGACCCAGTACTTC. Protein sequence: CASSPGIETQYF.

The chain recombines TRBV18 with TRBJ2-5, with 10 bases identical to TRBD1. V lost 4 bases to trimming and J lost 5 bases; unmatched junction nucleotides: 4. CDR3 length equals 14 residues. Germline V gene data show CDR1 as KGHSH and CDR2 as LQKENI. Here the CDR3 DNA reads TGTGCCAGCTCACGCGGGGGACAGGGGGAGACCCAGTACTTC. Its translation is CASSRGGQGETQYF.

The chain couples TRBV18 to TRBJ1-1, with TRBD1 matching over 9 bases. Germline CDR1 KGHSH, CDR2 LQKENI. The CDR3 loop spans 16 amino acids. V lost 8 bases and J lost 1; bases outside the gene matches: 11. In DNA form, the CDR3 reads TGTGCCAGCGCAACTCCCGGGACAGGGTCGAACACTGAAGCTTTCTTT. Its protein is CASATPGTGSNTEAFF.

The chain joins TRBV7-2 to TRBJ2-7; 8 nucleotides align to TRBD1. V lost 5 bases, J lost 2 bases, and 8 bases stayed unmatched. This CDR3 spans 15 amino acids. Looked up from germline, CDR1 is SGHTA and CDR2 is FQGNSA. For the CDR3, the DNA is TGTGCCAGCAGCCCCGGACAGGGCCTTCCCTACGAGCAGTACTTC. As protein: CASSPGQGLPYEQYF.

The chain employs TRBV11-1 and TRBJ2-1, with D possibly TRBD2 on 6 matching bases. V was cut by 1 base and J by 9 bases, with 7 bases left in between. The CDR3 spans 12 residues. CDR1 is SGHAT, CDR2 FQDESV, per germline (reference sequence). The CDR3 bases are TGTGCCAGCAGCTTAGGGGGAGGTGAGCAGTTCTTC. Protein product: CASSLGGGEQFF.

The chain joins TRBV5-5 to TRBJ1-1; D gene ambiguous. Germline V gene sequence: CDR1 SGHKS, CDR2 YYEKEE (reference sequence). The CDR3 contains 13 residues. Deletions cut 6 bases from V and 10 bases from J, with 19 bases between. CDR3 bases: TGTGCCAGCATCAGCGACCCTCCTCGGGTAGCTTTCTTT. It codes for CASISDPPRVAFF.

The J gene is TRBJ1-1, the V gene TRBV19; 9 nucleotides match TRBD1. The V and J ends lost 10 bases and 11 bases, in that order; junction bases with no gene match: 8. This CDR3 is 11 amino acids long. CDR1 is LNHDA and CDR2 is SQIVND in the germline V gene (reference sequence). Here the CDR3 DNA reads TGTGCCACCGGACGGGGGACAGGGGCTTTCTTT. It is translated as CATGRGTGAFF.

Note on this clone: Other nucleotide sequences from this sample produce the same CDR3. This sequence joins TRBV4-2 and TRBJ2-1; TRBD2 matches 12 bases. Germline V CDR1 and CDR2: LGHNA, YNFKEQ. This CDR3 is 16 amino acids long. The junction had 1 base not matched to a gene; V was cut back by 0 bases and J by 4 bases. CDR3 coding DNA: TGTGCCAGCAGCCAAGATGGGACTAGCGGGTACAATGAGCAGTTCTTC. Its protein is CASSQDGTSGYNEQFF.